The T cell receptor (beta chain) under discussion was sequenced for a study of human T cells and chemical hapten exposure. Across the study: Sensitization used 2% DPC on roughly 2 cm by roughly 2 cm upper inner arm skin. TCR yield per sample varied, mainly due to pooled library volumes.

Indicated time point: pre-sensitization, week 0. This sample's treatment: therapeutic diphenylcyclopropenone sensitization with weekly scalp DPC. The donor pool consisted of alopecia patients aged 18 to 70 years, considered suitable for DPC. There are many counts of this clonotype. The CDR3 spans 14 residues. Trimming pared 5 bases from V and 3 bases from J, leaving 15 bases between. Germline values: CDR1 GTSNPN, CDR2 SVGIG (reference sequence). The library gave individual cDNA molecules unique molecular identifiers. TCRdb itself ran the RACE reads through MiXCR, one entry per CDR3 protein. Altogether roughly 380,000 distinct CDR3 sequences are present, roughly 4.6% being singletons, with the ten largest covering about 2.5%.

The sample was whole blood, taken in connection with sensitization to the hapten diphenylcyclopropenone (DPC). J is TRBJ2-3 and V is TRBV30, with D possibly TRBD2 on 5 matching bases. The sequence was collected from a woman aged 45 to 65 with alopecia areata. Some clones in this sample may be carry-over from other donors' samples. DNA for the CDR3: TGTGCCTGGTGGCAGCCTACGGGGACAGATACGCAGTATTTT. This translates into CAWWQPTGTDTQYF.